The rows below give T cell receptor beta chains drawn from one sample of a study of cytomegalovirus exposure and HLA in healthy donors. Libraries were prepared by immunoSEQ multiplex PCR; TCRdb keeps only in-frame clonotypes and omits some of them. The table includes around 220,000 clones, roughly 88% detected once. Sequences were obtained from PBMCs. The receptors come from a woman in her twenties or thirties in good health and CMV-seropositive. Each CDR3 is given with its conserved first and last residue. A D gene is named only where the DNA matches it firmly. Some rows mark clone size as missing; the rest say once, few, many or name a class of expanded clone.

CDR3nt,CDR3aa,abundance,d_gene,v_gene,j_gene
TGTGCCAGCAGCTTAAGGGACACCAACACTGAAGCTTTCTTT,CASSLRDTNTEAFF,NA,NA,TRBV7-9,TRBJ1-1
TGCGCCAGCAGTCAACCTGACATGCCCTCCTACGAGCAGTACTTC,CASSQPDMPSYEQYF,NA,NA,TRBV23-1,TRBJ2-7
TGTGCCACCAGCAGGACGGTGGATGAGCAGTTCTTC,CATSRTVDEQFF,NA,NA,TRBV15,TRBJ2-1
TGCAGCGTCGAAATCCGGGACAGGGTGGCCTATGGCTACACCTTC,CSVEIRDRVAYGYTF,NA,TRBD1,TRBV29-1,TRBJ1-2
TGTGCCAGCAGTTCAATGGTAGCAGGGTGGGATGAAAAACTGTTTTTT,CASSSMVAGWDEKLFF,NA,NA,TRBV25-1,TRBJ1-4
TGTGCCAGCAGCCCTTTTGGGGACACTGAAGCTTTCTTT,CASSPFGDTEAFF,once,NA,TRBV9,TRBJ1-1
TGTGCCAGCTCCCTCGACTCCTACGAGCAGTACTTC,CASSLDSYEQYF,NA,NA,TRBV18,TRBJ2-7
TGTGCCAGCTCACCGCAGGGAGGTGCCAATCAGCCCCAGCATTTT,CASSPQGGANQPQHF,NA,NA,TRBV18,TRBJ1-5
TGCGCCAGCAGCCAGGCACAGGTTAGCAATCAGCCCCAGCATTTT,CASSQAQVSNQPQHF,few,NA,TRBV4-1,TRBJ1-5
TGTGCCAGCAGAACGGGGGGTAGCAATCAGCCCCAGCATTTT,CASRTGGSNQPQHF,NA,NA,TRBV6-5,TRBJ1-5
TGCGCCAGCAGCGGGCCGTTCGACACTGAAGCTTTCTTT,CASSGPFDTEAFF,few,NA,TRBV4-1,TRBJ1-1
TGCGCCAGCAGCTTTCTTCAGGCCGTTGGTGAGCAGTTCTTC,CASSFLQAVGEQFF,once,NA,TRBV5-1,TRBJ2-1
TGCAGTGCTAGAGATAGGGCGGACACCTTC,CSARDRADTF,NA,NA,TRBV20-1,TRBJ1-2
TGTGCCAGCAGCGCCCGGGACAGGGGCTACGAGCAGTACTTC,CASSARDRGYEQYF,NA,TRBD1,TRBV2,TRBJ2-7
TGTGCCAGCAGCTTACCCTATAAGGGGGCGGATGGCTACACCTTC,CASSLPYKGADGYTF,NA,TRBD1,TRBV5-4,TRBJ1-2